Following are 10 T cell receptor beta chains from one sample sequenced in a study of T-cell memory formation after mild COVID-19. TCRdb passed the 5' RACE reads through MiXCR, listing each CDR3 protein once. Seen here are fewer than 700,000 distinct CDR3 sequences, about 22% observed once, and the top ten hold 7.5% to 9.5%. Specimen: PBMCs or a T cell subset sorted from them (not recorded which). The receptors here all came from an adult woman who had mild COVID-19 (a few samples of this study predate the infection). Cell type and time point are not known.

This clonotype has just a few counts. V and J are TRBV18 and TRBJ2-2; weak D call: TRBD1 (6 bases). Germline-derived CDR1 and CDR2 are KGHSH and LQKENI. The CDR3 extends over 16 amino acids. The V end lost 0 bases, the J end lost 0 bases, and 8 bases lay between the germline ends. The CDR3 is CASSPPGHSNTGELFF. The CDR3 DNA is TGTGCCAGCTCACCACCGGGACATTCGAACACCGGGGAGCTGTTTTTT.

This clonotype was observed a handful of times. The CDR3 DNA reads as TGCAGCGTTGAAGGGGAGGCGGGGGGACCCTCCTACAATGAGCAGTTCTTC. Its protein is CSVEGEAGGPSYNEQFF. The chain joins TRBV29-1 to TRBJ2-1; 8 bases line up with TRBD2. The CDR3 is 17 amino acids. Trimming took 1 base from V and 0 from J; bases not matched to a gene: 8. The V gene's germline CDR1 is SQVTM and CDR2 ANQGSEA.

The chain uses TRBV7-8 and TRBJ1-1; TRBD1 is a possible D gene (6 bases). The V gene's germline CDR1 is SGHVS and CDR2 FQNEAQ. The CDR3 contains 17 residues. Trimming pared 6 bases from V and 1 base from J, leaving 21 bases between. The DNA for the CDR3 is TGTGCCAGCAGATCCGCGGGGGGGCGAGGATCGAACACTGAAGCTTTCTTT. Amino acid sequence: CASRSAGGRGSNTEAFF.

The sample holds a few counts of this clonotype. The rearrangement links TRBV5-6 to TRBJ2-5, with no clear D. The V gene lost 4 bases and the J gene lost 5 bases, with 6 bases spanning the gap. The CDR3 runs 11 residues. Germline V gene sequence: CDR1 SGHDT, CDR2 YYEEEE. CDR3 sequence (DNA): TGTGCCAGCAGCCACCGGGAGACCCAGTACTTC. This sequence encodes CASSHRETQYF.

Turning to this clonotype: The germline gene is not matched at one end of the junction; a read error may be the cause. The V gene is TRBV18, the J gene TRBJ1-4, with D uncertain. The CDR3 covers 15 residues. Per the germline V gene, CDR1 is KGHSH and CDR2 is LQKENI. CDR3 sequence (DNA): TGTGCCAGCTCACTTACAGAGACGTCTAAAGAAAAACTGTTTTTT. It encodes CASSLTETSKEKLFF.

V gene TRBV6-6 combines with J gene TRBJ2-7, with TRBD1 matching 10 bases. Trimming at V came to 6 bases and at J to 5 bases, leaving 10 bases not matched to a gene. Germline loops: CDR1 MNHNY, CDR2 SVGAGI (reference sequence). This CDR3 region has 15 residues. CDR3 protein: CASSSGTGVFHEQYF. The CDR3 region has the DNA TGTGCCAGCAGCTCCGGGACAGGGGTTTTCCACGAGCAGTACTTC.

Turning to this clonotype: Mismatch with germline at one junction end may stem from a read error. The V and J genes are TRBV4-1 and TRBJ2-7; maybe TRBD1 (5 bases). The CDR3 spans 13 residues. Per the germline V gene, CDR1 is MGHRA and CDR2 is YSYEKL. CDR3 nucleotides: TGCGCCAGCAGCCCCATGCCAGGGCACGAGAAGTACTTC. Protein: CASSPMPGHEKYF.

V and J are TRBV9 and TRBJ1-5; 7 nucleotides line up with TRBD1. In germline, CDR1 is SGDLS, CDR2 YYNGEE. V shed 3 bases and J 5 bases; nucleotides not matched to a gene: 11. The CDR3 covers 16 residues. The CDR3 region is CASSATGQVGDQPQHF. CDR3 sequence (DNA): TGTGCCAGCAGCGCTACCGGACAGGTGGGGGATCAGCCCCAGCATTTT. The full variable domain, with the rest looked up from reference TRBV9 and TRBJ1-5, is DSGVTQTPKHLITATGQRVTLRCSPRSGDLSVYWYQQSLDQGLQFLIQYYNGEERAKGNILERFSAQQFPDLHSELNLSSLELGDSALYFCASSATGQVGDQPQHFGDGTRLSIL.

V gene TRBV28 combines with J gene TRBJ1-3; no firm D call. The CDR3 extends over 17 amino acids. Trimming took off 2 bases at V and 4 bases at J, with 18 bases between the two ends. The germline V gene has CDR1 MDHEN and CDR2 SYDVKM. CDR3 DNA sequence: TGTGCCAGCAGTTTACGTAACCTGAGGGATATAGGAAACACCATATATTTT. This translates into CASSLRNLRDIGNTIYF.

The genes are TRBV24-1 and TRBJ2-1; TRBD2 is a possible D gene (6 bases). Germline CDR1 KGHDR, CDR2 SFDVKD. The CDR3 runs to 19 residues. V gave up 4 bases and J gave up 0 bases, with 21 bases separating them. CDR3 DNA: TGTGCCACCAGTGAGGGGGACTCCTATCCCCTCAGCTCCTACAATGAGCAGTTCTTC. This translates into CATSEGDSYPLSSYNEQFF.